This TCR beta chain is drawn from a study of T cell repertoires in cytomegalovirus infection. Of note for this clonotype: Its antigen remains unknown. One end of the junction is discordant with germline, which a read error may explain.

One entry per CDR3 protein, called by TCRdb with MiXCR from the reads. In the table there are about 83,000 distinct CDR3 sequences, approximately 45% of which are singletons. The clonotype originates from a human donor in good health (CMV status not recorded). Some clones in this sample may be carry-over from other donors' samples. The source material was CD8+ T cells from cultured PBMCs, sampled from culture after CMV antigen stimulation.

CDR3 in DNA: TGTGCCAGCAGCCGCACCTACGATCAGTACTTC. This translates into CASSRTYDQYF. V is TRBV12-3 or TRBV12-4 and J is TRBJ2-7; D not resolved. The CDR3 runs 11 residues.